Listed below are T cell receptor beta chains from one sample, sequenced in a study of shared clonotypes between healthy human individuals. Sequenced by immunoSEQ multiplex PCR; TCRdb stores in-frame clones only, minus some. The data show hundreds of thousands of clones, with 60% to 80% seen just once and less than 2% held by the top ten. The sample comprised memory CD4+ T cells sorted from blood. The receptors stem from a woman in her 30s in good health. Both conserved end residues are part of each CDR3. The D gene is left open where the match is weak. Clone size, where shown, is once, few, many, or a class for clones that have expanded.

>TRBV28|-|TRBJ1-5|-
TGTGCCGCGGGCGGGGTGCCCAATCAGCCCCAGCATTTT
CAAGGVPNQPQHF
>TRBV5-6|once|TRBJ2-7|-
TGTGCCAGCAGCCCCCTTGACAGTCCCTACGAGCAGTACTTC
CASSPLDSPYEQYF
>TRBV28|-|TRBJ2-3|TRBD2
TGTGCCAGCAGCCCCCGGAGCGGGAGGTACACAGATACGCAGTATTTT
CASSPRSGRYTDTQYF
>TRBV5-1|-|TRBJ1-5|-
TGCGCCAGCAGTCTGGACGGGAATCAGCCCCAGCATTTT
CASSLDGNQPQHF
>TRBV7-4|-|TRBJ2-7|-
TGTGCCAGCAGCTTATTACTACCATCGTCCTACGAGCAGTACTTC
CASSLLLPSSYEQYF
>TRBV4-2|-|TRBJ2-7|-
TGTGCCAGCAGCCCCGCGATAGGGACGAGGACCTACGAGCAGTACTTC
CASSPAIGTRTYEQYF
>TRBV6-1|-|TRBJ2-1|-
TGTGCCAGCAGCCCGCAAAGGTCCTACAATGAGCAGTTCTTC
CASSPQRSYNEQFF
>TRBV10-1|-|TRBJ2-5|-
TGCGCCAGCAGTGAGGACCCCCGGGAGACCCAGTACTTC
CASSEDPRETQYF
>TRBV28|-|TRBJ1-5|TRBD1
TGTGCCAGCAGTTTACGACAGGGCCAGCCCCAGCATTTT
CASSLRQGQPQHF
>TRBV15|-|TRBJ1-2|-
TGTGCCACCAGTCTTGAACGGACCAACTATGGCTACACCTTC
CATSLERTNYGYTF
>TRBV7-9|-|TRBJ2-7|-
TGTGCCAGCAGTCCTGCGTGGAGGGAGTCCTACGAGCAGTACTTC
CASSPAWRESYEQYF
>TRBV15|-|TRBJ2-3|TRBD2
TGTGCCACCAGCAGAGATCTCGCGGGAGTAGCAGATACGCAGTATTTT
CATSRDLAGVADTQYF
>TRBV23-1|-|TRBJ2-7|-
TGCGCCAGCAGTCAATCGGGGAGATACTACGAGCAGTACTTC
CASSQSGRYYEQYF
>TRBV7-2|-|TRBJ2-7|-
TGTGCCAGCAGCCTACGACTAGTTTCCCACGAGCAGTACTTC
CASSLRLVSHEQYF
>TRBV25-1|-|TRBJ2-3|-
TGTGCCAGCAACGGAGTTAGCACAGATACGCAGTATTTT
CASNGVSTDTQYF
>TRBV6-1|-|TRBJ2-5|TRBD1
TGTGCCAGCAGTGGGACAGGGGGCGTCGAGACCCAGTACTTC
CASSGTGGVETQYF
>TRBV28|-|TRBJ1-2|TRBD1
TGTGCCAGCAGAGGCAGGGGGCGGACTGGGGGCTACACCTTC
CASRGRGRTGGYTF
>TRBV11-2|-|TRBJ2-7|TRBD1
TGTGCCAGCAGTCCTCGGGACAGGCCCTACGAGCAGTACTTC
CASSPRDRPYEQYF